This T cell receptor beta chain derives from a study of blood T cell repertoires in COVID-19 (dated by TCRdb to about 2020). Regarding the research as a whole: Collaborator samples came from the United States, Italy and Spain and covered acute and convalescent phases of COVID-19. The material from the prospective study consisted of cDNA or gDNA derived from T cells, B-cell-depleted T cells, or PBMCs. The samples were drawn from two sources: the first 160 participants of the ongoing ImmuneRACE study, and about 1,300 subjects contributed by 6 global collaborators. HLA class I and class II types, where available, came from metadata supplied by the sample provider rather than from assay-based typing. Nearly every sample came with metadata listing a de-identified subject ID, COVID-19 status, age in years and sex. The repertoires were released in a freely available public database intended as a resource for research on the immune response to SARS-CoV-2. Deeply sampled blood TCRbeta repertoires from subjects exposed to, actively infected with, or recovered from COVID-19 were included in the dataset.

The collaborating institutions used their own protocols to collect whole blood in K2EDTA tubes. For TCRbeta analysis, collaborators shipped samples as frozen whole blood, isolated PBMCs, or DNA extracted from either of those sample types. TCRbeta CDR3 regions were amplified from genomic DNA using the immunoSEQ Assay, a bias-controlled multiplex PCR. The authors' pipeline ran thus. The number of nucleated cells in each sample was estimated from the amplification of reference gene primers within the assay. Sequence reads were collapsed and filtered to measure the absolute abundance of every unique TCRbeta CDR3 rearrangement. For each sample, productive Simpson clonality was calculated as the square root of Simpson's diversity index over productive rearrangements. What TCRdb holds here is the immuneACCESS table cut down to in-frame rearrangements. Part of the clones is not present; checked against another copy, under half of the missing clones reflect an unresolved V gene, and the others are unexplained. The V and J calls and clone size are taken from that table; D and trimming were inferred from the DNA. This sample comprises 100,000 to 150,000 clones, approximately 91% of them detected only once. In total, the top ten clones hold about 1.2% of the sample.

The paper's findings and limits, for the study overall: The amount of clinical and demographic metadata varied by source and participant and was provided uncurated.

Unmatched junction bases come to 9, with V trimmed by 3 bases and J by 0 bases. From the germline V gene, CDR1 is MNHNS and CDR2 is SASEGT. The CDR3 runs 17 residues from the cysteine to the phenylalanine. Only CDR3 DNA is held: 51 bases, read in frame from base 1. Points on this clone: This receptor's antigen is unknown. The record has no base qualities; no much larger clone is one base away.

Sequences were obtained from peripheral blood. The sequence joins TRBV6-1 to TRBJ2-7; TRBD1 fits 9 bases in the junction. The sequence was collected from a woman of 80 years or more with acute or convalescent COVID-19. The DNA reads TGTGCCAGCAGTGATTATTTAAGACAGGGGGTCTCCTACGAGCAGTACTTC. This encodes CASSDYLRQGVSYEQYF.